This TCR beta chain was recorded in a study of brain T cells in children with intractable seizures. Whole-study results and caveats: Pre- and post-surgery blood differed in depth, so pre-surgery absences may be undersampling.

As for this clone: What it binds is unknown.

Described time point: blood from clinic visit 5 months post-surgery; TSC patient then seizure free. Surgery cases with the highest brain T cell transcript signatures were chosen for sequencing. Sequencing used immunoSEQ multiplex PCR; TCRdb keeps in-frame clones, though not all of them. This sample has a few hundred thousand clones, with 93% found just once. The germline CDR1 and CDR2 sequences are SGHTS and YDEGEE. V was trimmed by 2 bases and J by 8 bases, leaving 17 bases between them. The CDR3 contains 15 residues. This receptor was taken from a boy less than two years old with tuberous sclerosis and intractable seizures. Sample: peripheral blood, taken more than 4 months after surgery. The rearrangement links TRBV5-8 to TRBJ2-1; D might be TRBD1 (6 bases). CDR3 amino acids: CASSFRDTLDDEQFF. As DNA, the CDR3 is TGTGCCAGCAGCTTTAGGGACACCCTAGACGATGAGCAGTTCTTC.